This T cell receptor (beta chain) was sequenced during a study of blood T cells in healthy people across ages. The study, taken as a whole, reports: Those diversity estimates obtained from one million T cells were thought to be underestimates. More naive CD4+ cells and higher diversity marked long-lived donors relative to aged donors.

For the second PCR, which ran for about 6 to 11 cycles, a sample-barcoded 5' primer and a J-beta primer mix were used. A template-switch adaptor containing 12 random nucleotides labeled each cDNA molecule. TCRdb re-called the 5' RACE reads with MiXCR, one entry per CDR3 protein. Of 710,000 or so distinct CDR3 sequences detected, over 20% appear once; the ten largest clones hold roughly 22%. In this sample, this clonotype turned up many times. The antigen is undetermined. Per sample, no less than 5.5 micrograms of total RNA were extracted. Looked up from germline, CDR1 is SGHRS and CDR2 is YFSETQ. With 0 bases removed from V and 3 bases from J, the gap between germline ends came to 4 bases. This CDR3 region has 13 residues.

The sequenced material came from blood. The genes are TRBV5-1 and TRBJ1-5; no firm D call. This sequence originates from a man between 65 and 80 years old in good health. The CDR3 is CASSLGLNQPQHF. CDR3 sequence (DNA): TGCGCCAGCAGCTTGGGACTCAATCAGCCCCAGCATTTT.